This T cell receptor beta chain was found in a study of T-cell reconstitution after alpha-beta-depleted transplantation in children. General study points: Some patients' high day-60 TCRbeta diversity was traced to surviving recipient T cells and thymic progenitors. T cells produced anew were the main source of T-cell counts and diversity one year after transplant. Reportedly, alpha-beta T cells present about two months post-transplant originated from several hundred expanded clones of graft origin.

Preparation of the TCRbeta library was carried out with unique molecular identifiers. MiXCR, applied by TCRdb to the PCR reads, yields one record per CDR3 protein. The data show about 300,000 distinct CDR3 sequences, about a tenth seen once. This clonotype was detected only once. Its antigen remains unknown. The germline V and J ends were trimmed by 2 bases and 5 bases, with 28 bases remaining between them. The germline CDR1 and CDR2 sequences are SGHDT and YYEEEE. This CDR3 region has 19 residues. V and J are TRBV5-6 and TRBJ1-1; weak D call: TRBD1 (5 bases). This material consisted of PBMCs, taken before TCRalphabeta/CD19-depleted stem cell transplant. The source of this sequence is a boy less than two years old with acute myeloid leukemia, due to receive a stem cell transplant. This CDR3 reads CASSFPALWGTRELTEAFF. CDR3 sequence (DNA): TGTGCCAGCAGCTTTCCAGCTCTATGGGGGACGAGGGAATTAACTGAAGCTTTCTTT.